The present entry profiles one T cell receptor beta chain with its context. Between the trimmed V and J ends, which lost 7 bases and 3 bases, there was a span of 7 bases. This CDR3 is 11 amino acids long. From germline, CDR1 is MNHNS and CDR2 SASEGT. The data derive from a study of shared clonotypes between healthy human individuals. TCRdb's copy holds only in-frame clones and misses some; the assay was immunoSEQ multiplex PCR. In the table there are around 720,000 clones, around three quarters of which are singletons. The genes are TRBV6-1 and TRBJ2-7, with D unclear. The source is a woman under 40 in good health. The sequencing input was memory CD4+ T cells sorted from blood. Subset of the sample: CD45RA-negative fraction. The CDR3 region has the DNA TGTGCCAGCACTGGGCTCTACGAGCAGTACTTC. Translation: CASTGLYEQYF.